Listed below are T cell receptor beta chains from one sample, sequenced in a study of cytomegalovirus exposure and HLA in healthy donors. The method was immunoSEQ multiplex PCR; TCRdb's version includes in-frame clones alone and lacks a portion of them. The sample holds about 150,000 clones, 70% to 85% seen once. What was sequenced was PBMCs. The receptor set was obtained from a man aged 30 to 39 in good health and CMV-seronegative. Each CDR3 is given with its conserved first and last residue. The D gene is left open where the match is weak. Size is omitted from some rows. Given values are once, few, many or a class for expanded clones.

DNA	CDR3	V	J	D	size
TGTGCCAGCAGTGACCGACAGGGGGGTCAGCCCCAGCATTTT	CASSDRQGGQPQHF	TRBV6-1	TRBJ1-5	TRBD1	few
TGTGCCAGCAGTACACAGGGGGCTAGGATAGTATTGGTTGAAAAACTGTTTTTT	CASSTQGARIVLVEKLFF	TRBV28	TRBJ1-4	TRBD1	.
TGTGCCAGCAGCAAAAACCGAACAGGAGATTACAATGAGCAGTTCTTC	CASSKNRTGDYNEQFF	TRBV21-1	TRBJ2-1	.	.
TGTGCCAGCAGCCAAGAGGACAGGCAAGAGACCCAGTACTTC	CASSQEDRQETQYF	TRBV14	TRBJ2-5	TRBD1	.
TGTGCCAGCAGCCGACAGGACAGGGTGGAAAGAGAAGCTTTCTTT	CASSRQDRVEREAFF	TRBV7-9	TRBJ1-1	TRBD1	.
TGTGCCAGCAGTGAAACAATCGGGAACGAGCAGTACTTC	CASSETIGNEQYF	TRBV6-1	TRBJ2-7	.	.
TGTGCCAGCAGACATGAAGACAGTAGGAACACTGAAGCTTTCTTT	CASRHEDSRNTEAFF	TRBV7-9	TRBJ1-1	.	once
TGCGCCAGCAGCTTGCCTATGTTGGATGAGCAGTTCTTC	CASSLPMLDEQFF	TRBV5-1	TRBJ2-1	.	few
TGTGCCAGCAGTTACGGGCGTCCAGGGGACATTCAGTACTTC	CASSYGRPGDIQYF	TRBV6-5	TRBJ2-4	.	once
TGTGCCAGTAGTATTACAGGGGGCGCCGTTGAAGCTTTCTTT	CASSITGGAVEAFF	TRBV19	TRBJ1-1	TRBD1	.
TGCGCCAGCAGCCCAGGGACAGGGAGATTGCATGAGCAGTTCTTC	CASSPGTGRLHEQFF	TRBV5-1	TRBJ2-1	TRBD1	.
TGTGCCAGCAGGGGATCGGGGGGCGGTGGTGCCGATACGCAGTATTTT	CASRGSGGGGADTQYF	TRBV25-1	TRBJ2-3	.	.
TGCGCCAGCAGTGGGGAGAGTCAGGCAGGGGAGCTGTTTTTT	CASSGESQAGELFF	TRBV10-1	TRBJ2-2	.	.
TGTGCCAGCAGCTCCTCCCTAGCGGGGGGCTACAATGAGCAGTTCTTC	CASSSSLAGGYNEQFF	TRBV7-9	TRBJ2-1	TRBD2	.
TGTGCCAGCAGCTCCGCCGGGGAAGGATCACCCCTCCACTTT	CASSSAGEGSPLHF	TRBV6-6	TRBJ1-6	.	.
TGTGCCAGCAGCCCGCACGGAGGACAGACAAGCGGGGAGCTGTTTTTT	CASSPHGGQTSGELFF	TRBV7-6	TRBJ2-2	.	.
TGTGCCTGGAGCATGATAGCGGGGGGGGTCACAGATACGCAGTATTTT	CAWSMIAGGVTDTQYF	TRBV30	TRBJ2-3	TRBD2	.
TGCGCCAGCAGCCCTGGGACTGGGAATCAGCCCCAGCATTTT	CASSPGTGNQPQHF	TRBV5-1	TRBJ1-5	.	.
TGTGCCATCAGTGAGTCGAAGAGGGGGATGGCAGGGATCAATTCACCCCTCCACTTT	CAISESKRGMAGINSPLHF	TRBV10-3	TRBJ1-6	.	.
TGTGCCAGTAGTATTTCCCAGAACACTGAAGCTTTCTTT	CASSISQNTEAFF	TRBV19	TRBJ1-1	.	.
TGTGCCAGCAGCTTGGTAGGGGATGCCTATAATTCACCCCTCCACTTT	CASSLVGDAYNSPLHF	TRBV5-4	TRBJ1-6	.	.
TGTGCCAGCAGGGACAGGGGAAGCGACTATGGCTACACCTTC	CASRDRGSDYGYTF	TRBV6-1	TRBJ1-2	TRBD1	.
TGTGCCAGCAGTAACCTCGGCGGGGATAGGAACATTCAGTACTTC	CASSNLGGDRNIQYF	TRBV6-1	TRBJ2-4	.	.
TGTGCCACCAGCAGACACTCCGGGACTAGCCAGGGGGAGCAGTTCTTC	CATSRHSGTSQGEQFF	TRBV15	TRBJ2-1	TRBD2	few
TGTGCCAGCAGTCCCCTGGCGGGAGAGAACACTGAAGCTTTCTTT	CASSPLAGENTEAFF	TRBV6-6	TRBJ1-1	.	.
TGTGCCAGCACCAAGGCGGGACCCACTGAAGCTTTCTTT	CASTKAGPTEAFF	TRBV6-1	TRBJ1-1	.	.
TGTGCCAGCAGCGTCGGGACTAGCGGGGGGCCTGGGACCTACGAGCAGTACTTC	CASSVGTSGGPGTYEQYF	TRBV9	TRBJ2-7	TRBD2	.
TGTGCCAGCACCTGGGGGGGAGAGACCCAGTACTTC	CASTWGGETQYF	TRBV7-2	TRBJ2-5	TRBD2	.
TGTGCCAGCAGCTTAGTTGAGGGCAATCAGCCCCAGCATTTT	CASSLVEGNQPQHF	TRBV7-2	TRBJ1-5	.	.
TGTGCCAGCAGCTTGGGACAGGGGGCGTCCACTAATGAAAAACTGTTTTTT	CASSLGQGASTNEKLFF	TRBV7-9	TRBJ1-4	TRBD1	.
TGTGCCAGCAGGCGGGGGTTAGCGGGGTACACCGGGGAGCTGTTTTTT	CASRRGLAGYTGELFF	TRBV7-3	TRBJ2-2	TRBD2	.
TGTGCCAGCAGTTACGATCCAGGGAACACTGAAGCTTTCTTT	CASSYDPGNTEAFF	TRBV6-5	TRBJ1-1	.	.
TGTGCCAGCTCACCACGACAGGGTAGCAATGAGCAGTTCTTC	CASSPRQGSNEQFF	TRBV18	TRBJ2-1	TRBD1	.
TGTGCCAGCAGCGTACAGGATACGCAGTATTTT	CASSVQDTQYF	TRBV7-2	TRBJ2-3	.	.
TGTGCCAGCAGTCCCGGGACAGCCTACGAGCAGTACTTC	CASSPGTAYEQYF	TRBV6-1	TRBJ2-7	TRBD1	few
TGTGCCAGCTCACCACCGAGCGAGGGCAGAAATTCACCCCTCCACTTT	CASSPPSEGRNSPLHF	TRBV18	TRBJ1-6	.	.
TGTGCCAGCAGTTTGGGGGGATCTAACTATGGCTACACCTTC	CASSLGGSNYGYTF	TRBV28	TRBJ1-2	.	.
TGTGCCAGCACTTTCTCTGGGGCCAACGTCCTGACTTTC	CASTFSGANVLTF	TRBV2	TRBJ2-6	.	once
TGTGCCAGCTCACCACCGACAGGGGGTTACGAGCAGTACTTC	CASSPPTGGYEQYF	TRBV18	TRBJ2-7	TRBD1	.
TGTGCCAGCAGCTTATGGGGGGGCGGAGGGGAGCCCCAGCATTTT	CASSLWGGGGEPQHF	TRBV7-2	TRBJ1-5	.	once
TGCGCCAGCAGTGATACTAGCGGGGGGGCTAGAGATACGCAGTATTTT	CASSDTSGGARDTQYF	TRBV10-1	TRBJ2-3	TRBD2	.
TGTGCCAGCAGTCCCGGGATAATGAACACTGAAGCTTTCTTT	CASSPGIMNTEAFF	TRBV5-6	TRBJ1-1	.	.
TGTGCCAGCAGTGTGACAGAAAACACTGAAGCTTTCTTT	CASSVTENTEAFF	TRBV6-1	TRBJ1-1	.	medium-sized
TGTGCCAGCACCTCTCGGGGGGCCACTGAAGCTTTCTTT	CASTSRGATEAFF	TRBV11-2	TRBJ1-1	.	.
TGCAGCGTTGACGGCCAGGGAAACTATGGCTACACCTTC	CSVDGQGNYGYTF	TRBV29-1	TRBJ1-2	.	.
TGCAGCGTTGATAGTAGCGGGGCGAGCACAGATACGCAGTATTTT	CSVDSSGASTDTQYF	TRBV29-1	TRBJ2-3	TRBD2	.
TGTGCCATCAGTGACCTTACTAGTTACGAGCAGTACTTC	CAISDLTSYEQYF	TRBV10-3	TRBJ2-7	.	.
TGCGCCAGCAGCTTGACCCGGGGGGGCCGAACAGATACGCAGTATTTT	CASSLTRGGRTDTQYF	TRBV5-1	TRBJ2-3	TRBD2	.
TGCAGCGTTGAAGCGACGAGGGTGGGCGGGGAGCTGTTTTTT	CSVEATRVGGELFF	TRBV29-1	TRBJ2-2	.	.
TGTGCCAGCAGCACTGGGGACAGGGCCTCACAGTTAGATACGCAGTATTTT	CASSTGDRASQLDTQYF	TRBV14	TRBJ2-3	TRBD1	.
TGTGCCAGCAGCACGGGACAGAACACCGGGGAGCTGTTTTTT	CASSTGQNTGELFF	TRBV7-8	TRBJ2-2	.	.